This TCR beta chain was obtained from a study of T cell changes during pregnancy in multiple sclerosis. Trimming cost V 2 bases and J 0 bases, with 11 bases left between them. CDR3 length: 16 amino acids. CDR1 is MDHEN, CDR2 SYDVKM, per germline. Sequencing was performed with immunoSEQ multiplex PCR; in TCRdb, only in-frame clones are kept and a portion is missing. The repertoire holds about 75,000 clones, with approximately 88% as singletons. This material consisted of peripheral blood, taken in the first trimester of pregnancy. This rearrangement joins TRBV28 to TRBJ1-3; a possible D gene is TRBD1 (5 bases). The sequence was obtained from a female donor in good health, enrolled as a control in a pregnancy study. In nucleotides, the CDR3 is TGTGCCAGCAGTTTACCTCGGGGGAGCTCTGGAAACACCATATATTTT. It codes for CASSLPRGSSGNTIYF. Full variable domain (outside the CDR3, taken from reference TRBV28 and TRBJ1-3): DVKVTQSSRYLVKRTGEKVFLECVQDMDHENMFWYRQDPGLGLRLIYFSYDVKMKEKGDIPEGYSVSREKKERFSLILESASTNQTSMYLCASSLPRGSSGNTIYFGEGSWLTVV.